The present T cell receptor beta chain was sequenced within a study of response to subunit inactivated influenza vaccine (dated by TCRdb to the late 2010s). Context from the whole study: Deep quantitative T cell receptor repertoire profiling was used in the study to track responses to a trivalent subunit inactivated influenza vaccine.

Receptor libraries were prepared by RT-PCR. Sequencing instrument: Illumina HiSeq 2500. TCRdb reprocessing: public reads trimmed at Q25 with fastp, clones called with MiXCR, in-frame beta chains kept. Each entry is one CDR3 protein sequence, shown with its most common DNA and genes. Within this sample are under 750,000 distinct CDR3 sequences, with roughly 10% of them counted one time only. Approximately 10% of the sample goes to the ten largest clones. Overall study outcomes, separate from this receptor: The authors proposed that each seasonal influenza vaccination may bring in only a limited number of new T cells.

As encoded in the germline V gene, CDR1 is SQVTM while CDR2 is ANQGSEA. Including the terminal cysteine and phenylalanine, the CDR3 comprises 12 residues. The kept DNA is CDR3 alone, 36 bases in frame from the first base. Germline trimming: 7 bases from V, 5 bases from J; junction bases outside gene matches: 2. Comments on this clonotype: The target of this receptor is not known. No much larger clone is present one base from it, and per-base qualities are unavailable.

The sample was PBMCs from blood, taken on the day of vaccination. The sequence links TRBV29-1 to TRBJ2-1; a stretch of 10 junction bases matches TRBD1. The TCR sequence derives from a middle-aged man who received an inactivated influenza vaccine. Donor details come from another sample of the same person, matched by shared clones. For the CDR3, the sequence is CSGGQGDNEQFF. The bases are TGCAGCGGTGGACAGGGGGACAATGAGCAGTTCTTC.